This TCR beta chain was obtained from a study of Graves' ophthalmopathy and Graves' hyperthyroidism (dated by TCRdb to 2016 to 2019). With regard to the full study: Peripheral blood samples were taken at the time of initial diagnosis, before any treatment was given. The study used signatures of the TCR beta repertoire to tell Graves' ophthalmopathy apart from Graves' hyperthyroidism and to predict which patients would progress to ophthalmopathy. In total, 135 blood samples were TCR-sequenced: fewer than 50 ophthalmopathy, roughly 77 hyperthyroidism and approximately 17 hyperthyroidism-to-ophthalmopathy patients. To explore V-J signatures that distinguish ophthalmopathy from hyperthyroidism, a discovery set of about a hundred patients was enrolled, made up of 40 to 45 with ophthalmopathy and around 60 with stable hyperthyroidism. An independent validation cohort comprised fewer than 20 hyperthyroidism patients and over 15 patients who later progressed from hyperthyroidism to ophthalmopathy. In about six hyperthyroidism patients, the T-cell repertoire of thyroid tissue was compared with the T-cell repertoire of blood. Following sample collection, hyperthyroidism patients were given methimazole at a starting dose of 30 mg daily, and ophthalmopathy patients were given high-dose intravenous methylprednisolone. The 95 to 100 discovery patients were divided at random into training and test sets in a 7:3 ratio.

This clonotype appeared many times. Which antigen it targets is not known. It has no much larger one-base neighbor in the sample; base qualities were not kept. Findings and caveats that apply to the study as a whole: Among expanded thyroid clonotypes with frequency above 0.001, most also showed up in blood, which suggests that blood repertoires may reflect the thyroid immune response. Sample size was not predetermined statistically, and investigators were not blinded to group allocation. In cross-validation, the 13-signature model distinguished ophthalmopathy from stable hyperthyroidism with around 90% sensitivity and 81% to 82% specificity, while in the test set the corresponding values were about 80% and 75%. In validation, the model predicted ophthalmopathy progression with about 71% sensitivity and 72.22% specificity; some 13 predicted patients were CT-confirmed with GO in a median of approximately six months.

A patient counted as having stable hyperthyroidism if there was no progression to ophthalmopathy within 18 months of follow-up. Patients with hyperthyroidism were aged 18 to 65 years, had been newly diagnosed, and had a disease duration of less than 2 months. Patients with other autoimmune diseases, uncontrolled infections, pregnancy or lactation were excluded. Clinical symptoms, serum thyroxine, TRAb, thyroid ultrasound and orbital computed tomography were used for diagnosis. Ficoll-Paque density gradient centrifugation was used to isolate PBMCs from around 10 ml of fresh peripheral blood. Total RNA was extracted with Trizol reagent and quality-checked on an Agilent 2100 Bioanalyzer. CDR3 length: 14 amino acids, cysteine to phenylalanine. Only the CDR3 region is kept as DNA, spanning 42 bases read in frame from base 1. Germline trimming amounts to 3 bases on V and 2 bases on J, with 5 as the count of junction bases outside the gene matches. Sequences SGHRS (CDR1) and YFSETQ (CDR2) are obtained from the germline V gene.

For repertoire sequencing, the TCR beta CDR3 regions were amplified from RNA transcripts. A first-round RT-PCR used HTBI primers with the Qiagen OneStep RT-PCR kit, followed by a second-round multiplex PCR, size selection and purification. Libraries were sequenced on an Illumina HiSeq2000 using paired-end 100 bp reads. As for how the authors treated the data: Reads were processed with SOAPnuke, discarding reads with adapters, uncalled bases, mean Phred below 15, or no exact constant-primer or identifier match. High-quality paired reads were merged with COPE v1.2.5. Unique nucleotide sequences were defined as clonotypes and aligned to IMGT TRB V, D and J references using MiTCR v1.1. The analysis was limited to V-J combinations with a frequency above 0.0001, which together covered roughly 99% of the repertoires. A TCR clonal expansion and chaos score per V-J combination was defined as the ratio of F50 clonal expansion to chaos observed in the TCRdist matrix. Features were reduced by Welch's t-statistics and random forest to approximately 13 V-J combinations, which fed a naive Bayes classifier. The Morisita-Horn index was used to measure how similar the thyroid and blood repertoires were. TCRdb itself trimmed the public reads at Q25 with fastp, ran MiXCR and retained productive beta chains. Each entry merges the rows of one CDR3 protein and shows their most common DNA and genes. TCRdb's processing, not the authors', yielded these V and J calls. In this sample the table shows hundreds of thousands of distinct CDR3 sequences, 20% to 25% of which occur a single time. The ten largest clones represent roughly 3% of the sample.

Sequencing used peripheral blood. The TCR comes from a young woman with stable Graves' hyperthyroidism. Donor details come from another sample of the same person, matched by shared clones. The V and J genes are TRBV5-1 and TRBJ2-7; the junction holds 7 bases that match TRBD2. The CDR3 here reads CASSWASGTYEQYF. DNA sequence: TGCGCCAGCAGCTGGGCTAGCGGAACCTACGAGCAGTACTTC.